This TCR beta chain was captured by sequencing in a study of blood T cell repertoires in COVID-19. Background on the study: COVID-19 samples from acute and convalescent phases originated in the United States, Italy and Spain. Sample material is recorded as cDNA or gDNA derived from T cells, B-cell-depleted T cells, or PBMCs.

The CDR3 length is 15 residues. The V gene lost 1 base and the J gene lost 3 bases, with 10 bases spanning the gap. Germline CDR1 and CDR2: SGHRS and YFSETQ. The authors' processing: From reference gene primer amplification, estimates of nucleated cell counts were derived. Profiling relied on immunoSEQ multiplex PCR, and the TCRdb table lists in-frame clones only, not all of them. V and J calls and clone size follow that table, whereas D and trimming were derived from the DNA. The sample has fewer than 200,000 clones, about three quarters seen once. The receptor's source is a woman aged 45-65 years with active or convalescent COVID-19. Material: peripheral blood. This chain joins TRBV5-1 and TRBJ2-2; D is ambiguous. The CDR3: CASSLRVADTGELFF. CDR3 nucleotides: TGCGCCAGCAGCTTGCGGGTCGCGGACACCGGGGAGCTGTTTTTT.